This T cell receptor (beta chain) was captured by sequencing in a study of cytomegalovirus exposure and HLA in healthy donors. Study as a whole: An analysis done earlier identified 120 million or so unique TCR beta sequences from about 180 million T cells. Study-wide results and caveats: In an earlier analysis, in fewer than 700 donors, most V segments appeared productive either ~90% or ~30% of the time.

Primers: 60 Vbeta forward and 13 Jbeta reverse. Profiled with immunoSEQ multiplex PCR; TCRdb holds only in-frame clones, not every one. The sample lists about 150,000 clones; 64% were seen once. With regard to this clone: Its antigen is undetermined.

V was cut by 4 bases and J by 7 bases, with 17 bases left in between. The V gene's germline CDR1 is SGDLS and CDR2 YYNGEE. The length of the CDR3 is 14 residues. The chain couples TRBV9 to TRBJ2-5; TRBD2 is a possible D gene (5 bases). The receptor's source is a woman aged 40 to 50 in good health and CMV-seronegative. Sequenced sample: PBMCs. CDR3 nucleotides: TGTGCCAGCAGCCAAACTCTAGCAGCAGGGACCCAGTACTTC. The encoded protein is CASSQTLAAGTQYF.